This T cell receptor (beta chain) is from a study of human T cells and chemical hapten exposure. TCRdb used MiXCR to reprocess the RACE reads, holding one entry per CDR3 protein. The data hold about 69,000 distinct CDR3 sequences, with 10% to 13% observed a single time. Time point defined: patch test 2, 6 weeks after DPC sensitization. As to treatment: therapeutic diphenylcyclopropenone sensitization with weekly scalp DPC. Germline-derived CDR1 and CDR2 are SQVTM and ANQGSEA. Trimming cost V 4 bases and J 2 bases; bases outside gene matches: 3. The CDR3 contains 13 residues. At least ten counts were recorded for this clonotype.

This material consisted of whole blood, taken in connection with sensitization to the hapten diphenylcyclopropenone (DPC). The chain joins TRBV29-1 to TRBJ2-7, with 9 bases fitting TRBD1. The clonotype originates from a woman between 50 and 59 years old with alopecia areata. Some clones in this sample may be carry-over from other donors' samples. The CDR3 region is CSVVRQGAYEQYF. CDR3 nucleotides: TGCAGCGTTGTACGACAGGGGGCCTACGAGCAGTACTTC.